This T cell receptor beta chain derives from a study of blood T cell repertoires in COVID-19. Study details: Specimens from acute and convalescent COVID-19 originated in the United States, Italy and Spain.

This CDR3 is built from 14 residues. Looked up from germline, CDR1 is MDHEN and CDR2 is SYDVKM. V shed 8 bases and J 3 bases; nucleotides not matched to a gene: 10. The protocol was immunoSEQ multiplex PCR, while the TCRdb copy is restricted to in-frame clones and leaves out a portion. The sample gives about 140,000 clones, 75% to 90% of which show up once; roughly 3.7% is in the top ten. Across under 25 US areas, participants ranged in age from about 18 to 90 years. This clone was recorded once. The sample comprised PBMCs or T cells enriched from blood (not recorded which). The rearrangement links TRBV28 to TRBJ2-7, with 7 bases lining up with TRBD2. The clonotype comes from a man aged 50 or older in a cohort exposed to, infected with or recovered from COVID-19 (not recorded which). In DNA, the CDR3 is TGTGCCAGCCGTAACTCGGGCGGGAGCTACGAGCAGTACTTC. Protein product: CASRNSGGSYEQYF.